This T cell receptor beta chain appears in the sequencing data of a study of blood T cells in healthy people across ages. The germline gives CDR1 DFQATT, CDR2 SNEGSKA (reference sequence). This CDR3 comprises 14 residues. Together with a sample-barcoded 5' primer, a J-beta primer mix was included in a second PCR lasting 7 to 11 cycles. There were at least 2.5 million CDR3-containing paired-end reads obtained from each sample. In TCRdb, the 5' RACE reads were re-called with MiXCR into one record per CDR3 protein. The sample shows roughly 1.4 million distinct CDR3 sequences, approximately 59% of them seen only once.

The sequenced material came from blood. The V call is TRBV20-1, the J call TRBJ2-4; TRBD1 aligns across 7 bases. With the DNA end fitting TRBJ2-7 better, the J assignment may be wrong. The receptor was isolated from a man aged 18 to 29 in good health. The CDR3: CSARDRDSLYEQYF. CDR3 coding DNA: TGCAGTGCTAGAGACCGGGACAGTCTCTACGAGCAGTACTTC.